This T cell receptor (beta chain) was captured in a study of shared clonotypes between healthy human individuals. Clones were sequenced by immunoSEQ multiplex PCR, and TCRdb holds only the in-frame ones, with some missing. The table has around 2.5 million clones, 93% seen once. Per the germline V gene, CDR1 is SGHDN and CDR2 is FVKESK. This CDR3 comprises 14 residues. V was cut by 4 bases and J by 3 bases, with 12 bases left in between. Sequencing was performed on naive CD4+ T cells from PBMCs. Indicated subset: CD45RA+ positively selected. The origin of this receptor is a young man in good health. Some clones in this sample may be carry-over from other donors' samples. The chain couples TRBV14 to TRBJ1-2, with no clear D. CDR3 region: CASSPRDRDYGYTF. As DNA, the CDR3 is TGTGCCAGCAGCCCAAGAGACCGGGACTATGGCTACACCTTC.